This TCR beta chain was recovered during a study of Graves' ophthalmopathy and Graves' hyperthyroidism. Per germline, CDR1 GTSNPN and CDR2 SVGIG (reference sequence). The trim removed 3 bases at V and 5 bases at J, leaving 5 bases unmatched. This CDR3 has 14 residues. The authors enrolled newly diagnosed hyperthyroidism patients aged 18 to 65 with under 2 months' duration. Amplifying from RNA transcripts, the study obtained TCR beta CDR3 regions. An opening RT-PCR round employed HTBI primers and preceded a second-round multiplex PCR. TCRdb re-called the multiplex PCR reads with MiXCR, one entry per CDR3 protein. Seen here are over a million distinct CDR3 sequences, approximately 35% observed once, and the top ten hold 8.5% to 14%.

V usage is TRBV30 and J usage is TRBJ2-5, with TRBD1 matching 11 bases. Sequenced sample: peripheral blood or thyroid tissue (not recorded which). The sequence came from an adult man with Graves' hyperthyroidism. CDR3 region: CAWRGTGGRETQYF. The CDR3 nucleotides read TGTGCCTGGAGGGGGACAGGGGGACGGGAGACCCAGTACTTC. The full variable domain, completed using reference TRBV30 and TRBJ2-5, is SQTIHQWPATLVQPVGSPLSLECTVEGTSNPNLYWYRQAAGRGLQLLFYSVGIGQISSEVPQNLSASRPQDRQFILSSKKLLLSDSGFYLCAWRGTGGRETQYFGPGTRLLVL.